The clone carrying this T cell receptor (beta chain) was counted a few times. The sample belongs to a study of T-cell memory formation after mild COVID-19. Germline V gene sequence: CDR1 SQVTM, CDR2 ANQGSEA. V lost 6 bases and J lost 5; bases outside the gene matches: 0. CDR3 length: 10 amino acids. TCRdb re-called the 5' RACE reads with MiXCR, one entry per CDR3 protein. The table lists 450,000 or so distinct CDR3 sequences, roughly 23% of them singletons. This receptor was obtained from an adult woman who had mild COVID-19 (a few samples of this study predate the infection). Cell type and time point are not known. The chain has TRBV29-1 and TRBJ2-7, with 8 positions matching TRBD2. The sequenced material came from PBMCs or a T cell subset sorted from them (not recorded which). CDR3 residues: CSVGGDEQYF. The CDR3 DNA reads TGCAGCGTCGGGGGGGACGAGCAGTACTTC.